This is a list of T cell receptor beta chains from one sample in a study of early T cells in non-severe SARS-CoV-2 infection. MiXCR, applied by TCRdb to the 5' RACE reads, yields one record per CDR3 protein. The sample has approximately 28,000 distinct CDR3 sequences, less than 6.5% seen once. The starting material was whole blood, obtained at baseline. These receptors were obtained from an adult who was a healthcare worker with PCR-confirmed SARS-CoV-2 infection or an uninfected control (not recorded which). The CDR3 runs from the conserved cysteine through the conserved F or W. Fields, in order: D gene, V gene, clone size, J gene, CDR3 protein, CDR3 DNA. A D gene is named only where the DNA matches it firmly. Size is stated for part of the rows, as once, few or many counts, or as a class when the clone is expanded.

D gene: .; V gene: TRBV11-2; clone size: many; J gene: TRBJ2-2; CDR3 protein: CASSEGRRTGELFF; CDR3 DNA: TGTGCCAGCAGCGAGGGGAGGAGGACCGGGGAGCTGTTTTTT
D gene: TRBD2; V gene: TRBV4-2; clone size: many; J gene: TRBJ2-3; CDR3 protein: CASSQDGAGSGKDTQYF; CDR3 DNA: TGTGCCAGCAGCCAAGACGGGGCGGGTAGCGGGAAAGATACGCAGTATTTT
D gene: .; V gene: TRBV15; clone size: .; J gene: TRBJ2-5; CDR3 protein: CATSREGGRQETQYF; CDR3 DNA: TGTGCCACCAGCAGAGAGGGGGGGCGACAAGAGACCCAGTACTTC
D gene: .; V gene: TRBV6-5; clone size: few; J gene: TRBJ2-2; CDR3 protein: CASSYRENVGELFF; CDR3 DNA: TGTGCCAGCAGTTACAGGGAGAATGTGGGGGAGCTGTTTTTT
D gene: .; V gene: TRBV18; clone size: many; J gene: TRBJ1-1; CDR3 protein: CASSPYSMNTEAFF; CDR3 DNA: TGTGCCAGCTCACCTTACAGCATGAACACTGAAGCTTTCTTT
D gene: .; V gene: TRBV12-3/TRBV12-4; clone size: many; J gene: TRBJ2-3; CDR3 protein: CASTPTGTDTQYF; CDR3 DNA: TGTGCCAGCACCCCGACAGGCACAGATACGCAGTATTTT
D gene: .; V gene: TRBV5-4; clone size: many; J gene: TRBJ2-3; CDR3 protein: CASSFDRTDTQYF; CDR3 DNA: TGTGCCAGCAGCTTTGACAGAACAGATACGCAGTATTTT
D gene: .; V gene: TRBV20-1; clone size: many; J gene: TRBJ1-6; CDR3 protein: CSASTAVNSPLHF; CDR3 DNA: TGCAGTGCTAGTACGGCAGTAAATTCACCCCTCCACTTT
D gene: .; V gene: TRBV5-1; clone size: .; J gene: TRBJ2-5; CDR3 protein: CASSLGGTGETQYF; CDR3 DNA: TGCGCCAGCAGCTTGGGCGGGACGGGGGAGACCCAGTACTTC
D gene: TRBD1; V gene: TRBV29-1; clone size: .; J gene: TRBJ2-3; CDR3 protein: CSGTTGGSTQYF; CDR3 DNA: TGCAGCGGGACTACAGGGGGCAGTACGCAGTATTTT
D gene: .; V gene: TRBV27; clone size: many; J gene: TRBJ1-5; CDR3 protein: CASSSNQPQHF; CDR3 DNA: TGTGCCAGCAGTTCCAATCAGCCCCAGCATTTT
D gene: TRBD2; V gene: TRBV27; clone size: .; J gene: TRBJ2-1; CDR3 protein: CASSPAGGSYDEQFF; CDR3 DNA: TGTGCCAGCAGCCCGGCTGGCGGGAGTTATGATGAGCAGTTCTTC
D gene: .; V gene: TRBV29-1; clone size: many; J gene: TRBJ2-1; CDR3 protein: CSASLTAYNEQFF; CDR3 DNA: TGCAGCGCCTCGTTGACAGCCTACAATGAGCAGTTCTTC
D gene: .; V gene: TRBV7-2; clone size: many; J gene: TRBJ1-2; CDR3 protein: CASSLAGATTLHGYTF; CDR3 DNA: TGTGCCAGCAGCTTAGCAGGGGCCACTACATTACATGGCTACACCTTC
D gene: .; V gene: TRBV11-2; clone size: many; J gene: TRBJ2-6; CDR3 protein: CASLFSGANVLTF; CDR3 DNA: TGTGCCAGCCTCTTCTCTGGGGCCAACGTCCTGACTTTC
D gene: .; V gene: TRBV5-1; clone size: .; J gene: TRBJ2-7; CDR3 protein: CASSLGTPLNEQYF; CDR3 DNA: TGCGCCAGCAGCTTGGGGACCCCCCTCAACGAGCAGTACTTC
D gene: .; V gene: TRBV7-3; clone size: few; J gene: TRBJ2-5; CDR3 protein: CASSAGAGVRETQYF; CDR3 DNA: TGTGCCAGCAGCGCAGGGGCAGGGGTGAGAGAGACCCAGTACTTC
D gene: TRBD2; V gene: TRBV18; clone size: many; J gene: TRBJ2-1; CDR3 protein: CASSPRTSGRGDNEQFF; CDR3 DNA: TGTGCCAGCTCACCGAGGACTAGCGGGAGGGGTGACAATGAGCAGTTCTTC
D gene: TRBD1; V gene: TRBV19; clone size: many; J gene: TRBJ1-2; CDR3 protein: CASRYRDRGYGYTF; CDR3 DNA: TGTGCCAGTCGTTACAGGGACAGGGGGTATGGCTACACCTTC
D gene: .; V gene: TRBV2; clone size: many; J gene: TRBJ2-7; CDR3 protein: CASSSGRTYEQYF; CDR3 DNA: TGTGCCAGCAGTTCCGGACGGACCTACGAGCAGTACTTC
D gene: TRBD1; V gene: TRBV13; clone size: many; J gene: TRBJ2-7; CDR3 protein: CASSTRTGLFYEQYF; CDR3 DNA: TGTGCCAGCAGCACACGGACAGGACTGTTCTACGAGCAGTACTTC
D gene: .; V gene: TRBV27; clone size: medium-sized; J gene: TRBJ1-1; CDR3 protein: CASSLSRITEAFF; CDR3 DNA: TGTGCCAGCAGTTTATCCCGAATCACTGAAGCTTTCTTT
D gene: .; V gene: TRBV7-9; clone size: many; J gene: TRBJ1-5; CDR3 protein: CASSLVSSNSNQPQHF; CDR3 DNA: TGTGCCAGCAGCTTAGTTTCCAGCAATAGCAATCAGCCCCAGCATTTT
D gene: TRBD2; V gene: TRBV6-4; clone size: many; J gene: TRBJ2-1; CDR3 protein: CASSLSGGNEQFF; CDR3 DNA: TGTGCCAGCAGTCTATCGGGGGGCAATGAGCAGTTCTTC
D gene: .; V gene: TRBV7-2; clone size: few; J gene: TRBJ2-1; CDR3 protein: CASSRSHGNEQFF; CDR3 DNA: TGTGCCAGCAGTCGATCACACGGGAATGAGCAGTTCTTC
D gene: .; V gene: TRBV5-5; clone size: few; J gene: TRBJ2-1; CDR3 protein: CASSGWIDEQFF; CDR3 DNA: TGTGCCAGCAGCGGGTGGATTGATGAGCAGTTCTTC
D gene: TRBD1; V gene: TRBV7-9; clone size: many; J gene: TRBJ2-7; CDR3 protein: CASSSRTGGIYEQYF; CDR3 DNA: TGTGCCAGCAGCTCCCGGACAGGGGGCATCTACGAGCAGTACTTC
D gene: .; V gene: TRBV5-1; clone size: many; J gene: TRBJ2-6; CDR3 protein: CASSFSRDAGANVLTF; CDR3 DNA: TGCGCCAGCAGCTTCTCCAGGGATGCGGGGGCCAACGTCCTGACTTTC
D gene: TRBD2; V gene: TRBV20-1; clone size: .; J gene: TRBJ2-5; CDR3 protein: CSGLAGDYQETQYF; CDR3 DNA: TGCAGTGGGCTAGCGGGGGATTACCAAGAGACCCAGTACTTC
D gene: .; V gene: TRBV5-1; clone size: many; J gene: TRBJ2-7; CDR3 protein: CASSYATRGYEQYF; CDR3 DNA: TGCGCCAGCAGTTATGCCACCCGCGGGTACGAGCAGTACTTC
D gene: TRBD2; V gene: TRBV4-3; clone size: .; J gene: TRBJ2-7; CDR3 protein: CASSYARGDSYEQYF; CDR3 DNA: TGCGCCAGCAGCTACGCGCGGGGGGACTCCTACGAGCAGTACTTC
D gene: .; V gene: TRBV30; clone size: many; J gene: TRBJ2-1; CDR3 protein: CAWSKREPYNEQFF; CDR3 DNA: TGTGCCTGGAGTAAGAGGGAGCCCTACAATGAGCAGTTCTTC
D gene: .; V gene: TRBV19; clone size: many; J gene: TRBJ1-5; CDR3 protein: CASSRADQPQHF; CDR3 DNA: TGTGCCAGTAGTAGGGCGGATCAGCCCCAGCATTTT
D gene: .; V gene: TRBV6-1; clone size: many; J gene: TRBJ1-1; CDR3 protein: CASSLIGLNTEAFF; CDR3 DNA: TGTGCCAGCAGCCTAATCGGCCTTAACACTGAAGCTTTCTTT
D gene: TRBD1; V gene: TRBV5-6; clone size: many; J gene: TRBJ2-4; CDR3 protein: CASSSTGTGGDIQYF; CDR3 DNA: TGTGCCAGCAGTTCTACCGGGACAGGGGGCGACATTCAGTACTTC
D gene: .; V gene: TRBV20-1; clone size: many; J gene: TRBJ2-1; CDR3 protein: CSARRSRASSYNEQFF; CDR3 DNA: TGCAGTGCTAGAAGGTCTCGGGCTAGCTCCTACAATGAGCAGTTCTTC
D gene: TRBD1; V gene: TRBV7-2; clone size: many; J gene: TRBJ1-1; CDR3 protein: CASSHFPGQGIRTEAFF; CDR3 DNA: TGTGCCAGCAGCCATTTTCCGGGACAGGGCATCCGCACTGAAGCTTTCTTT
D gene: .; V gene: TRBV19; clone size: .; J gene: TRBJ2-3; CDR3 protein: CASSMWFRNTDTQYF; CDR3 DNA: TGTGCCAGTAGTATGTGGTTCAGGAACACAGATACGCAGTATTTT
D gene: .; V gene: TRBV5-4; clone size: many; J gene: TRBJ2-3; CDR3 protein: CASSLVLGPDTQYF; CDR3 DNA: TGTGCCAGCAGCTTGGTGCTAGGACCAGATACGCAGTATTTT
D gene: .; V gene: TRBV5-1; clone size: .; J gene: TRBJ2-3; CDR3 protein: CASSSPSGADTQYF; CDR3 DNA: TGCGCCAGCAGCTCTCCTTCAGGGGCAGATACGCAGTATTTT
D gene: TRBD1; V gene: TRBV18; clone size: many; J gene: TRBJ2-1; CDR3 protein: CASSPPFQGVEQFF; CDR3 DNA: TGTGCCAGCTCACCACCATTTCAGGGGGTAGAGCAGTTCTTC
D gene: TRBD2; V gene: TRBV2; clone size: few; J gene: TRBJ2-1; CDR3 protein: CASSHPGRVVNEQFF; CDR3 DNA: TGTGCCAGCAGTCATCCGGGGAGGGTAGTGAATGAGCAGTTCTTC
D gene: .; V gene: TRBV7-8; clone size: many; J gene: TRBJ2-3; CDR3 protein: CASSLRWGTDTQYF; CDR3 DNA: TGTGCCAGCAGCTTACGGTGGGGCACAGATACGCAGTATTTT
D gene: .; V gene: TRBV4-1; clone size: .; J gene: TRBJ1-1; CDR3 protein: CASSPSGVPGTEAFF; CDR3 DNA: TGCGCCAGCAGCCCCTCAGGGGTTCCGGGCACTGAAGCTTTCTTT
D gene: .; V gene: TRBV11-2; clone size: many; J gene: TRBJ2-1; CDR3 protein: CASKYNEQFF; CDR3 DNA: TGTGCCAGCAAATACAATGAGCAGTTCTTC
D gene: .; V gene: TRBV7-8; clone size: many; J gene: TRBJ2-5; CDR3 protein: CVSSARRERTGFEETQYF; CDR3 DNA: TGTGTCAGCAGCGCCCGACGGGAAAGGACGGGCTTTGAAGAGACCCAGTACTTC
D gene: .; V gene: TRBV20-1; clone size: many; J gene: TRBJ2-1; CDR3 protein: CSARDPPYNEQFF; CDR3 DNA: TGCAGTGCTAGAGATCCCCCTTACAATGAGCAGTTCTTC
D gene: .; V gene: TRBV6-5; clone size: .; J gene: TRBJ2-6; CDR3 protein: CASKISGANVLTF; CDR3 DNA: TGTGCCAGCAAGATTTCTGGGGCCAACGTCCTGACTTTC
D gene: .; V gene: TRBV2; clone size: many; J gene: TRBJ2-3; CDR3 protein: CASSEVGLRIRVTDTQYF; CDR3 DNA: TGTGCCAGCAGTGAAGTGGGCCTGAGGATAAGGGTCACAGATACGCAGTATTTT
D gene: TRBD1; V gene: TRBV7-9; clone size: few; J gene: TRBJ1-1; CDR3 protein: CASSLEPGQGLVNTEAFF; CDR3 DNA: TGTGCCAGCAGCTTGGAACCGGGACAGGGATTGGTTAACACTGAAGCTTTCTTT
D gene: .; V gene: TRBV29-1; clone size: .; J gene: TRBJ1-2; CDR3 protein: CSVDRSPPVGYTF; CDR3 DNA: TGCAGCGTTGATAGGTCACCCCCCGTTGGCTACACCTTC
D gene: .; V gene: TRBV20-1; clone size: .; J gene: TRBJ1-1; CDR3 protein: CSARDGGRGNTEAFF; CDR3 DNA: TGCAGTGCTAGAGATGGGGGGCGCGGGAACACTGAAGCTTTCTTT
D gene: .; V gene: TRBV9; clone size: .; J gene: TRBJ2-3; CDR3 protein: CASGVLPGPRITDTQYF; CDR3 DNA: TGTGCCAGCGGCGTCCTCCCGGGACCGCGGATCACAGATACGCAGTATTTT
D gene: .; V gene: TRBV12-3/TRBV12-4; clone size: many; J gene: TRBJ2-3; CDR3 protein: CASSSDSGVPDTQYF; CDR3 DNA: TGTGCCAGCAGTTCGGACAGCGGGGTGCCAGATACGCAGTATTTT
D gene: .; V gene: TRBV2; clone size: many; J gene: TRBJ1-5; CDR3 protein: CASSAFLSNQPQHF; CDR3 DNA: TGTGCCAGCAGCGCCTTCCTTAGCAATCAGCCCCAGCATTTT
D gene: TRBD2; V gene: TRBV9; clone size: many; J gene: TRBJ2-3; CDR3 protein: CASSVRGERGARDTQYF; CDR3 DNA: TGTGCCAGCAGCGTCCGGGGGGAGCGGGGGGCACGAGATACGCAGTATTTT
D gene: .; V gene: TRBV5-5; clone size: .; J gene: TRBJ2-7; CDR3 protein: CASSLPRATYEQYF; CDR3 DNA: TGTGCCAGCAGCTTGCCGCGGGCCACCTACGAGCAGTACTTC
D gene: .; V gene: TRBV27; clone size: many; J gene: TRBJ1-5; CDR3 protein: CASSFRRGGNQPQHF; CDR3 DNA: TGTGCCAGCAGTTTTCGACGGGGGGGCAATCAGCCCCAGCATTTT
D gene: TRBD2; V gene: TRBV20-1; clone size: few; J gene: TRBJ2-1; CDR3 protein: CSVGGRSNEQFF; CDR3 DNA: TGCAGTGTGGGCGGGAGAAGTAATGAGCAGTTCTTC
D gene: .; V gene: TRBV7-8; clone size: many; J gene: TRBJ1-5; CDR3 protein: CASSLEGGSQPQHF; CDR3 DNA: TGTGCCAGCAGCTTAGAGGGGGGTAGTCAGCCCCAGCATTTT